This T cell receptor beta chain is drawn from a study of cytomegalovirus exposure and HLA in healthy donors. The study, taken as a whole, reports: Per a prior analysis, the majority of TCR beta V segments were productive roughly 90% or roughly 30% of the time.

Looked up from germline, CDR1 is MNHNS and CDR2 is SASEGT. V dropped 1 base and J dropped 6 bases, with 10 bases sitting between them. The CDR3 has 15 residues. Remarks on this clone: The antigen is undetermined.

PCR involved 60 Vbeta and 13 Jbeta primers. Repertoires were generated with immunoSEQ multiplex PCR, while TCRdb's copy carries only in-frame clones and drops some. The sample lists roughly 100,000 clones, about 66% occurring once. This chain connects TRBV6-1 to TRBJ1-6, with a weak D call TRBD1 (6 bases). The clonotype comes from a woman aged 50 to 60 in good health and CMV-seropositive. Sequenced: PBMCs. In DNA, the CDR3 is TGTGCCAGCAGTGAAGAGGGCAGGGGTAATTCACCCCTCCACTTT. It specifies CASSEEGRGNSPLHF.